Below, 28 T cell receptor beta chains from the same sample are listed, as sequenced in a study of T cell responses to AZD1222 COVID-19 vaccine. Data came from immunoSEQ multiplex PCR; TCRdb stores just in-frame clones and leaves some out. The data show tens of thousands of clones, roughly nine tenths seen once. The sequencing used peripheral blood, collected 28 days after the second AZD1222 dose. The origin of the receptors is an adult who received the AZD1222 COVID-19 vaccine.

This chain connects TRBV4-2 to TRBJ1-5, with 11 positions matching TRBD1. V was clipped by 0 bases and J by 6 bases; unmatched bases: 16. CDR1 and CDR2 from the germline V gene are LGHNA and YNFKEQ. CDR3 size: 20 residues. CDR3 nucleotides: TGTGCCAGCAGCCAAGATCGGTTCGGGACAGGGGGTCAAAAGAGTCAGCCCCAGCATTTT. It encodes CASSQDRFGTGGQKSQPQHF.

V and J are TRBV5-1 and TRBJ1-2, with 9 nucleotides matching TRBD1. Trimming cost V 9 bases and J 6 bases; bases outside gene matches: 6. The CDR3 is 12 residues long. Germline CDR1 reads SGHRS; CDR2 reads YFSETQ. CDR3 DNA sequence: TGCGCCACGGGGACAGGGATCGATGGCTACACCTTC. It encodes CATGTGIDGYTF.

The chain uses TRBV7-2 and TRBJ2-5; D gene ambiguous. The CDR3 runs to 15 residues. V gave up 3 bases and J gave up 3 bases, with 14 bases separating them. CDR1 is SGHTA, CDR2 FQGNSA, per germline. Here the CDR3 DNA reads TGTGCCAGCAGCTTTACCGGTTCTGGGGAAGAGACCCAGTACTTC. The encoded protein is CASSFTGSGEETQYF.

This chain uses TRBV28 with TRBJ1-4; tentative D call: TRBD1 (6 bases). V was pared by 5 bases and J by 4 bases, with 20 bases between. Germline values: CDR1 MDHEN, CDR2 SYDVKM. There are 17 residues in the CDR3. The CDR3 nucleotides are TGTGCCAGCAGTCCGGAGGGGGGGCGCGATCTTAATGAAAAACTGTTTTTT. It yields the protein CASSPEGGRDLNEKLFF. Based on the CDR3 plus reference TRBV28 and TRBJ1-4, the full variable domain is DVKVTQSSRYLVKRTGEKVFLECVQDMDHENMFWYRQDPGLGLRLIYFSYDVKMKEKGDIPEGYSVSREKKERFSLILESASTNQTSMYLCASSPEGGRDLNEKLFFGSGTQLSVL.

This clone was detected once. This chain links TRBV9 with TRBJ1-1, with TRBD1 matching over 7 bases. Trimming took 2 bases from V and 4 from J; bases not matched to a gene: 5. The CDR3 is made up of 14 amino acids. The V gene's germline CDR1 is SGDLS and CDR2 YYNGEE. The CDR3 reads CASSVVDRATEAFF. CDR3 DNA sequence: TGTGCCAGCAGCGTCGTCGACAGGGCCACTGAAGCTTTCTTT.

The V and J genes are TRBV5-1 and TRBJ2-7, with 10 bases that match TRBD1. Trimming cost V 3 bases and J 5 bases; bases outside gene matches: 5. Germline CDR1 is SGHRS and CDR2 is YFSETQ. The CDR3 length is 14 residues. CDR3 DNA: TGCGCCAGCAGCTCCGGACAGGGGGTCGACGAGCAGTACTTC. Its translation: CASSSGQGVDEQYF.

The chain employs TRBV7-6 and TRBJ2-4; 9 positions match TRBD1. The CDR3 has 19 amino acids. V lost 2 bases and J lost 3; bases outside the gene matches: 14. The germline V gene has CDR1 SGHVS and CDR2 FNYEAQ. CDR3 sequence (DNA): TGTGCCAGCAGCTTACGGGACAGGGCGAGCGCAGGGGTCAAAAACATTCAGTACTTC. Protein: CASSLRDRASAGVKNIQYF.

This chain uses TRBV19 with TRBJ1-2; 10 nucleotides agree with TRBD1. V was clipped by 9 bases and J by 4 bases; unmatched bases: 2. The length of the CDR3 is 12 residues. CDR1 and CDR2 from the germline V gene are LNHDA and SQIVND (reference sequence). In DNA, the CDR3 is TGTGCCAGCGGACAGGGGGTCTATGGCTACACCTTC. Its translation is CASGQGVYGYTF.

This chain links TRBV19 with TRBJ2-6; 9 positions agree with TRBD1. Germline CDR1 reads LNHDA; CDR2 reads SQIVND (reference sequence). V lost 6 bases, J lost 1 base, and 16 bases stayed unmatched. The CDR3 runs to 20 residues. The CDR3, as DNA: TGTGCCAGTAGAGATAACAGGGGGCTGGGGATTAGGTCTGGGGCCAACGTCCTGACTTTC. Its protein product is CASRDNRGLGIRSGANVLTF.

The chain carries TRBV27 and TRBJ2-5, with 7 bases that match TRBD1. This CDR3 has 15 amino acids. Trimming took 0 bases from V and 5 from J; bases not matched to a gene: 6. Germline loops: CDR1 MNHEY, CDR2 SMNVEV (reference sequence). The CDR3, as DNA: TGTGCCAGCAGTTTATCCGGCAGGGGGTACGAGACCCAGTACTTC. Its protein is CASSLSGRGYETQYF.

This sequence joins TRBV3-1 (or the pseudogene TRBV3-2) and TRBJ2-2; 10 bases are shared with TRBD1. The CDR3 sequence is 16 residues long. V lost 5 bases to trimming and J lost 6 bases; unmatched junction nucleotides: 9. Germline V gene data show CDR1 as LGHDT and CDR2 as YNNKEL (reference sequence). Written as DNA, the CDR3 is TGTGCCAGCAGCTTTCAGCTGGGACAGGGGCCCGGGGAGCTGTTTTTT. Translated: CASSFQLGQGPGELFF.

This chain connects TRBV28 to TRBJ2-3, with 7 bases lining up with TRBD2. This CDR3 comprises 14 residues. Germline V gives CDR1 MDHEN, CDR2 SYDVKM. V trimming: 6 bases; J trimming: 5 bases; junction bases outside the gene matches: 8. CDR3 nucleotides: TGTGCCAGCAGCTCTTCCCGGGGGGTAGATACGCAGTATTTT. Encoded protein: CASSSSRGVDTQYF. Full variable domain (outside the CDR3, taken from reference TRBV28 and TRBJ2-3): DVKVTQSSRYLVKRTGEKVFLECVQDMDHENMFWYRQDPGLGLRLIYFSYDVKMKEKGDIPEGYSVSREKKERFSLILESASTNQTSMYLCASSSSRGVDTQYFGPGTRLTVL.

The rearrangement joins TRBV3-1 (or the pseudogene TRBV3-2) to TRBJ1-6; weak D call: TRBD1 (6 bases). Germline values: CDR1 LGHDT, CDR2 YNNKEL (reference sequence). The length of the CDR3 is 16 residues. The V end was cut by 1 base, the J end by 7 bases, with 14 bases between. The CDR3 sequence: CASSQVAAGENSPLHF. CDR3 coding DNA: TGTGCCAGCAGCCAAGTGGCCGCAGGGGAAAATTCACCCCTCCACTTT.

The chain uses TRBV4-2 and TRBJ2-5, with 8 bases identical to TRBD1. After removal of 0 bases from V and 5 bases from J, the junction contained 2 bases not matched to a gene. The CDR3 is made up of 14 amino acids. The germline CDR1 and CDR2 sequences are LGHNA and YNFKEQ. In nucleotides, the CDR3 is TGTGCCAGCAGCCAAGAGGACAGGGAGGAGACCCAGTACTTC. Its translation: CASSQEDREETQYF.

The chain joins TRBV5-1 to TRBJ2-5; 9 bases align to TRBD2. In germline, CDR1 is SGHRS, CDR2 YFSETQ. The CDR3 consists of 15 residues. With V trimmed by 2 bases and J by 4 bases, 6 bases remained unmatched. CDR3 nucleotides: TGCGCCAGCAGCTTAACAGCGGGGGGAATAGAGACCCAGTACTTC. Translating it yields CASSLTAGGIETQYF.

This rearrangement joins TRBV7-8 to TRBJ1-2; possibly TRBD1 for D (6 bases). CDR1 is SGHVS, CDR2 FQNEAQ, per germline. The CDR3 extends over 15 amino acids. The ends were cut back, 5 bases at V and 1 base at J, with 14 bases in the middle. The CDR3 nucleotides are TGTGCCAGCAGCCGGGACACAGTCTTTAACTATGGCTACACCTTC. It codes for CASSRDTVFNYGYTF. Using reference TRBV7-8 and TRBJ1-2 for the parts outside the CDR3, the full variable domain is GAGVSQSPRYKVAKRGQDVALRCDPISGHVSLFWYQQALGQGPEFLTYFQNEAQLDKSGLPSDRFFAERPEGSVSTLKIQRTQQEDSAVYLCASSRDTVFNYGYTFGSGTRLTVV.

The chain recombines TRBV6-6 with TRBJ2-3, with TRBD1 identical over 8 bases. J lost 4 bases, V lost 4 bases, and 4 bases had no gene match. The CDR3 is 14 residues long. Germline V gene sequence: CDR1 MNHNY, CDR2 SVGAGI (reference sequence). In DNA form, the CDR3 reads TGTGCCAGCAGTTCCAGGACAGGGTCAGATACGCAGTATTTT. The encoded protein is CASSSRTGSDTQYF.

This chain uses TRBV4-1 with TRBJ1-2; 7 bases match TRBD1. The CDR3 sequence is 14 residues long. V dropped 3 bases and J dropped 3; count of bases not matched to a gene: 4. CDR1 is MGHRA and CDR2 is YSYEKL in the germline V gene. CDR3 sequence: CASSHHRGDYGYTF. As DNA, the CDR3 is TGCGCCAGCAGCCACCACAGGGGAGACTATGGCTACACCTTC.

The CDR3 nucleotides read TGTGCCAGCGGCCGGGACAGGGGCTCGGATACGCAGTATTTT. This sequence encodes CASGRDRGSDTQYF. J is TRBJ2-3 and V is TRBV2; TRBD1 aligns across 10 bases. Germline V gene data show CDR1 as SNHLY and CDR2 as FYNNEI. Trimming removed 8 bases from V and 6 bases from J; junction bases left unmatched: 8. This CDR3 contains 14 residues.

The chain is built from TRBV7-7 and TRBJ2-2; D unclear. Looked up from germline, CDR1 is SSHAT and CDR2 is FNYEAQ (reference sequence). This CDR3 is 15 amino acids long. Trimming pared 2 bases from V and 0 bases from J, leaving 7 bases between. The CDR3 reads CASSLRETNTGELFF. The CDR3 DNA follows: TGTGCCAGCAGCTTAAGGGAAACGAACACCGGGGAGCTGTTTTTT.

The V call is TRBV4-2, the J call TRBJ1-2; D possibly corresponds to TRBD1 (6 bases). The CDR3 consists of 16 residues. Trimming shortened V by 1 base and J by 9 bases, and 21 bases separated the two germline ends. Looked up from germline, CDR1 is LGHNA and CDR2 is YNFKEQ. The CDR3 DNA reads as TGTGCCAGCAGCCAAGGGGGAACGGACAGTTCGTTTAGCTACACCTTC. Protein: CASSQGGTDSSFSYTF.

Here the CDR3 reads CASSADRGNQPQHF. CDR3 coding DNA: TGTGCCAGCAGCGCAGACAGGGGCAATCAGCCCCAGCATTTT. The rearrangement links TRBV2 to TRBJ1-5; 7 bases are a match to TRBD1. Germline loops: CDR1 SNHLY, CDR2 FYNNEI. The CDR3 runs 14 residues. Trimming took 6 bases from V and 2 from J; bases not matched to a gene: 4.

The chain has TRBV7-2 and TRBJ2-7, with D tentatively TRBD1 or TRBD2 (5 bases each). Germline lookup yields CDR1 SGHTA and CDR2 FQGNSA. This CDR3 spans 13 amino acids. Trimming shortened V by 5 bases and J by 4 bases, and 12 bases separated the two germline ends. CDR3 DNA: TGTGCCAGCAGCACGGGACCCTCTTACGAGCAGTACTTC. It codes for CASSTGPSYEQYF.

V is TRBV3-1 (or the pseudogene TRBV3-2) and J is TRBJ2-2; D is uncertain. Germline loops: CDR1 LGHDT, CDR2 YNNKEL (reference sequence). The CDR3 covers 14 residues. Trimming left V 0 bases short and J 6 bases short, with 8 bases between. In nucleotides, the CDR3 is TGTGCCAGCAGCCAAGATCTGACATCCGGGGAGCTGTTTTTT. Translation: CASSQDLTSGELFF.

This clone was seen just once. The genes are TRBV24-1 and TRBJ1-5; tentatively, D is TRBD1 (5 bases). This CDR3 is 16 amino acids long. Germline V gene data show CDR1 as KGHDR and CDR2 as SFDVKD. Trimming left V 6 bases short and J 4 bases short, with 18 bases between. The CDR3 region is CATSTNGGELNQPQHF. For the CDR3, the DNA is TGTGCCACCAGTACTAACGGAGGGGAGCTTAATCAGCCCCAGCATTTT.

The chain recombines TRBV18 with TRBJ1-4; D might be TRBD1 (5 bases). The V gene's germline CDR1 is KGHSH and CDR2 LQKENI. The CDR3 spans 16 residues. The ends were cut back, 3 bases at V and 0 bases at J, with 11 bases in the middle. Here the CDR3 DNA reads TGTGCCAGCTCACCTACTCAAGGGGCAACTAATGAAAAACTGTTTTTT. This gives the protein CASSPTQGATNEKLFF.

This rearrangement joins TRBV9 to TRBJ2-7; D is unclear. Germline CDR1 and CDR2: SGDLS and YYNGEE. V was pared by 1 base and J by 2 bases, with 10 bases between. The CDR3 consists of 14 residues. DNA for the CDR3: TGTGCCAGCAGCGTATCGGCAGGCACCTACGAGCAGTACTTC. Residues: CASSVSAGTYEQYF.

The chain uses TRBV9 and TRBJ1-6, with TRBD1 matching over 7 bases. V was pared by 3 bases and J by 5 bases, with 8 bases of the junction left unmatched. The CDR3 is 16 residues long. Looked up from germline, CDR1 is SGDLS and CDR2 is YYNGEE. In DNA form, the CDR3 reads TGTGCCAGCAGCGCGACAGGGCAACCTCATAATTCACCCCTCCACTTT. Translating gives CASSATGQPHNSPLHF.